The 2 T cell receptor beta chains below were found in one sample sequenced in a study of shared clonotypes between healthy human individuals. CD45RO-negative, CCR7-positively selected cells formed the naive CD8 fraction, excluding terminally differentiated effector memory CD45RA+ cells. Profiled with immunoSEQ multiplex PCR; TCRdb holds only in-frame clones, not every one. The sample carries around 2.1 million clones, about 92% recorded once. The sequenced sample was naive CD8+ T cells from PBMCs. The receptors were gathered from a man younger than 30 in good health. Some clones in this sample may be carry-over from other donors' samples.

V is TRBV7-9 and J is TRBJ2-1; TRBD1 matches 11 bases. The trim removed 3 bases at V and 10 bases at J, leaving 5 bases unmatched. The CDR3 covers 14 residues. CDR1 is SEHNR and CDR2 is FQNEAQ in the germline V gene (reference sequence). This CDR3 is CASSFGQGAWEQFF. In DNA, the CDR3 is TGTGCCAGCAGCTTCGGACAGGGGGCGTGGGAGCAGTTCTTC. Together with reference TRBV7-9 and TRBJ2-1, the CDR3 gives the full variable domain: DTGVSQNPRHKITKRGQNVTFRCDPISEHNRLYWYRQTLGQGPEFLTYFQNEAQLEKSRLLSDRFSAERPKGSFSTLEIQRTEQGDSAMYLCASSFGQGAWEQFFGPGTRLTVL.

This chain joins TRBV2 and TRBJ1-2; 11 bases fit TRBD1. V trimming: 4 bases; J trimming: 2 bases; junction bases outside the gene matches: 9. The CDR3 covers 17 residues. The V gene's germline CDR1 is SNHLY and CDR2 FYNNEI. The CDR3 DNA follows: TGTGCCAGCAGTGCCCCGGGACAGGGGGTCCAAAACTATGGCTACACCTTC. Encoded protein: CASSAPGQGVQNYGYTF.